The 26 T cell receptor beta chains below come from one sample, sequenced in a study of cytotoxic CD8 clonotypes in ibrutinib-treated CLL. Only in-frame clones appear in the TCRdb table, and some are missing; sequencing was by immunoSEQ multiplex PCR. Among some 160,000 clones, 81% were seen once, and the ten largest hold roughly 2%. Source: PBMCs, taken after 12 months of ibrutinib treatment. The receptors were gathered from a human donor with chronic lymphocytic leukemia.

The chain recombines TRBV6-5 with TRBJ2-5; the D is unclear. Trimming shortened V by 0 bases and J by 4 bases, and 9 bases separated the two germline ends. In germline, CDR1 is MNHEY, CDR2 SVGAGI. The CDR3 extends over 14 amino acids. CDR3 nucleotides: TGTGCCAGCAGTTACTCGATGGCCAGAGAGACCCAGTACTTC. This gives the protein CASSYSMARETQYF.

V is TRBV4-1 and J is TRBJ2-7; no definite D call. V lost 4 bases and J lost 3, with 22 bases in between. This CDR3 comprises 17 residues. Germline V gene sequence: CDR1 MGHRA, CDR2 YSYEKL. CDR3 DNA: TGCGCCAGCAGCCCAACCTCCTTATCTTCGCAGTACTACGAGCAGTACTTC. It translates to CASSPTSLSSQYYEQYF.

This clone was seen repeatedly, ten times or more. J is TRBJ1-3 and V is TRBV7-9; D not resolved. V was shortened by 5 bases and J by 0 bases, with 8 bases between the two germline ends. This CDR3 has 14 amino acids. The germline V gene encodes CDR1 SEHNR and CDR2 FQNEAQ (reference sequence). In DNA, the CDR3 is TGTGCCAGCAGCCTCGGATTCTCTGGAAACACCATATATTTT. Translation gives CASSLGFSGNTIYF.

The gene calls are TRBV28 and TRBJ1-6; 7 bases match TRBD1. With 8 bases clipped from V and 9 bases from J, the junction kept 13 bases outside the gene matches. This CDR3 region has 15 residues. From germline, CDR1 is MDHEN and CDR2 SYDVKM. CDR3: CASDPHDRVGSPLHF. CDR3 in DNA: TGTGCCAGCGATCCCCACGACAGGGTGGGTTCACCCCTCCACTTT.

V usage is TRBV19 and J usage is TRBJ1-1, with D possibly matching TRBD1 (6 bases). V was cut by 5 bases and J by 4 bases, with 17 bases left in between. This CDR3 has 15 residues. The germline V gene encodes CDR1 LNHDA and CDR2 SQIVND (reference sequence). CDR3 DNA: TGTGCCAGTAGTGCCGGCCTGAGGGGGGGCACTGAAGCTTTCTTT. As protein: CASSAGLRGGTEAFF.

The V and J genes are TRBV2 and TRBJ1-4, with D perhaps TRBD1 (5 bases). Germline loops: CDR1 SNHLY, CDR2 FYNNEI. V was trimmed by 7 bases and J by 8 bases, leaving 11 bases between them. The CDR3 has 12 amino acids. Here the CDR3 reads CASIRRGEKLFF. The CDR3 coding sequence is TGTGCCAGCATCCGGAGGGGCGAAAAACTGTTTTTT.

This chain uses TRBV13 with TRBJ2-1; 15 nucleotides agree with TRBD2. Germline CDR1 is PRHDT and CDR2 is FYEKMQ (reference sequence). With 4 bases clipped from V and 7 bases from J, the junction kept 11 bases outside the gene matches. The CDR3 runs to 18 residues. The CDR3 coding sequence is TGTGCCAGCAGCTCACGGGCGACTGGACTAGCGGGGGGGAATGAGCAGTTCTTC. Protein product: CASSSRATGLAGGNEQFF. Using reference TRBV13 and TRBJ2-1 for the parts outside the CDR3, the full variable domain is AAGVIQSPRHLIKEKRETATLKCYPIPRHDTVYWYQQGPGQDPQFLISFYEKMQSDKGSIPDRFSAQQFSDYHSELNMSSLELGDSALYFCASSSRATGLAGGNEQFFGPGTRLTVL.

This clone was seen at least ten times. The V gene is TRBV5-6, the J gene TRBJ1-2; D gene unclear. The V end was cut by 4 bases, the J end by 4 bases, with 23 bases between. The CDR3 extends over 17 amino acids. Germline V gives CDR1 SGHDT, CDR2 YYEEEE. This CDR3 is CASSGTLRGQDSYGYTF. CDR3 bases: TGTGCCAGCAGCGGAACACTCCGCGGGCAGGACTCCTATGGCTACACCTTC.

The chain has TRBV6-4 and TRBJ1-2, with a weak D call TRBD1 (5 bases). V was trimmed by 6 bases and J by 4 bases, leaving 15 bases between them. The CDR3 totals 14 residues. Germline lookup yields CDR1 MRHNA and CDR2 SNTAGT. CDR3 nucleotide sequence: TGTGCCAGCAGCGAACAGGAGGGCCTCTATGGCTACACCTTC. Its translation: CASSEQEGLYGYTF.

The chain joins TRBV19 to TRBJ2-1; D remains unclear. Germline CDR1 is LNHDA and CDR2 is SQIVND (reference sequence). There are 13 residues in the CDR3. The V end lost 10 bases, the J end lost 8 bases, and 18 bases lay between the germline ends. The chain's CDR3 is CATKPSPFDEQFF. The CDR3 nucleotides are TGTGCCACCAAACCCTCCCCTTTTGATGAGCAGTTCTTC.

V and J are TRBV11-2 and TRBJ1-2; 7 nucleotides line up with TRBD1. Trimming at V came to 1 base and at J to 5 bases, leaving 4 bases not matched to a gene. This CDR3 spans 14 amino acids. In germline, CDR1 is SGHAT, CDR2 FQNNGV. Here the CDR3 reads CASSLVDRDYGYTF. The CDR3 region has the DNA TGTGCCAGCAGCTTAGTTGACAGGGATTATGGCTACACCTTC.

The genes are TRBV6-5 and TRBJ1-2; possibly TRBD1 for D (6 bases). There are 13 residues in the CDR3. The germline V gene encodes CDR1 MNHEY and CDR2 SVGAGI. Trimming shortened V by 5 bases and J by 4 bases, and 11 bases separated the two germline ends. The CDR3 loop reads CASSPDRFYGYTF. CDR3 nucleotides: TGTGCCAGCAGTCCCGACAGGTTCTATGGCTACACCTTC.

This sequence joins TRBV5-4 and TRBJ1-5; 7 bases map to TRBD1. This CDR3 is built from 14 residues. With 6 bases clipped from V and 1 base from J, the junction kept 4 bases outside the gene matches. Germline V gives CDR1 SGHNT, CDR2 YYREEE (reference sequence). The CDR3 DNA is TGTGCCAGCACCGTACAGGGGAGCAATCAGCCCCAGCATTTT. It encodes CASTVQGSNQPQHF.

This chain joins TRBV9 and TRBJ2-3; D may be TRBD1 (6 bases). Trimming stripped 1 base from V and 5 bases from J, with 14 bases between. Germline CDR1 is SGDLS and CDR2 is YYNGEE. The CDR3 runs 15 residues. CDR3 DNA: TGTGCCAGCAGCGTAATTCGGCCGACAGGAGATACGCAGTATTTT. Translation: CASSVIRPTGDTQYF.

The chain is built from TRBV5-6 and TRBJ2-7, with 7 bases matching TRBD1. The CDR3 runs 14 residues. V shed 7 bases, J shed 2 bases, and the junction held 9 bases outside the gene matches. Germline CDR1 reads SGHDT; CDR2 reads YYEEEE. CDR3 residues: CASHWGQSTYEQYF. CDR3 nucleotides: TGTGCCAGCCATTGGGGACAGTCTACCTACGAGCAGTACTTC.

The V call is TRBV28, the J call TRBJ1-2; no clear D gene. Germline assignment: CDR1 MDHEN and CDR2 SYDVKM. V gave up 10 bases and J gave up 2 bases, with 14 bases separating them. The CDR3 length is 13 residues. The CDR3 sequence: CATGPEGNYGYTF. CDR3 nucleotide sequence: TGTGCCACCGGGCCTGAGGGCAACTATGGCTACACCTTC.

V and J are TRBV25-1 and TRBJ1-1, with TRBD1 matching 8 bases. The V segment lost 2 bases and the J segment 0 bases; nucleotides outside the gene matches: 2. Germline V gene sequence: CDR1 MGHDK, CDR2 SYGVNS. The CDR3 totals 15 residues. The CDR3 DNA reads as TGTGCCAGCAGTGAAAACAGGGGGTTGAACACTGAAGCTTTCTTT. Protein product: CASSENRGLNTEAFF.

CDR3: CASSPGLAGMNEQFF. Written as DNA, the CDR3 is TGTGCCAGCAGCCCCGGACTAGCGGGGATGAATGAGCAGTTCTTC. V is TRBV7-3 and J is TRBJ2-1; TRBD2 aligns across 12 bases. This CDR3 spans 15 amino acids. V was clipped by 5 bases and J by 7 bases; unmatched bases: 6. Germline assignment: CDR1 SGHTA and CDR2 FQGTGA.

The chain joins TRBV2 to TRBJ1-2, with a weak D call TRBD1 (6 bases). Per the germline V gene, CDR1 is SNHLY and CDR2 is FYNNEI. V lost 10 bases, J lost 6 bases, and 18 bases lay in between. There are 13 residues in the CDR3. The CDR3 coding sequence is TGTGCCAACAGACAGGACGTCATGAATGGCTACACCTTC. The encoded protein is CANRQDVMNGYTF. Using reference TRBV2 and TRBJ1-2 for the parts outside the CDR3, the full variable domain is EPEVTQTPSHQVTQMGQEVILRCVPISNHLYFYWYRQILGQKVEFLVSFYNNEISEKSEIFDDQFSVERPDGSNFTLKIRSTKLEDSAMYFCANRQDVMNGYTFGSGTRLTVV.

This clone has just a few counts. This chain uses TRBV11-2 with TRBJ1-2; TRBD1 agrees at 7 bases. The trim removed 2 bases at V and 8 bases at J, leaving 8 bases unmatched. Germline CDR1 and CDR2: SGHAT and FQNNGV. The CDR3 is 14 residues long. The CDR3 nucleotides read TGTGCCAGCAGCTTACCCGGACAGGTCCTGGGCTACACCTTC. Its protein product is CASSLPGQVLGYTF. The whole variable domain, remainder taken from reference TRBV11-2 and TRBJ1-2, is EAGVAQSPRYKIIEKRQSVAFWCNPISGHATLYWYQQILGQGPKLLIQFQNNGVVDDSQLPKDRFSAERLKGVDSTLKIQPAKLEDSAVYLCASSLPGQVLGYTFGSGTRLTVV.

V and J are TRBV18 and TRBJ2-2, with unresolved D. CDR1 and CDR2 (germline): KGHSH, LQKENI. CDR3 size: 14 residues. With 3 bases removed from V and 3 bases from J, the gap between germline ends came to 8 bases. Here the CDR3 reads CASSPGAHTGELFF. For the CDR3, the DNA is TGTGCCAGCTCACCCGGAGCACACACCGGGGAGCTGTTTTTT.

This chain uses TRBV4-3 with TRBJ2-7; 12 positions match TRBD2. This CDR3 has 18 residues. V shed 0 bases and J 2 bases; nucleotides not matched to a gene: 8. Germline values: CDR1 LGHNA, CDR2 YSLEER. The CDR3 DNA is TGCGCCAGCAGCCAAGATGATTTGGCTAGCGGGGGGGCCTACGAGCAGTACTTC. Its translation: CASSQDDLASGGAYEQYF.

The CDR3 region has the DNA TGTGCCAGCAGTTTGTCGTCGGGAGGGGAGCAGTACTTC. This codes for CASSLSSGGEQYF. The chain is built from TRBV28 and TRBJ2-7, with 8 positions matching TRBD2. Germline loops: CDR1 MDHEN, CDR2 SYDVKM. The CDR3 has 13 amino acids. Unmatched junction bases numbered 5, after V lost 3 bases and J lost 7 bases.

The chain employs TRBV6-1 and TRBJ1-5, with D unclear. CDR1 is MNHNS and CDR2 is SASEGT in the germline V gene. V was clipped by 4 bases and J by 7 bases, with 20 bases between them. The CDR3 has 16 amino acids. The CDR3 sequence: CASSALSSQASQPQHF. CDR3 DNA: TGTGCCAGCAGTGCCCTCTCGTCCCAGGCTAGCCAGCCCCAGCATTTT.

This chain connects TRBV4-3 to TRBJ2-7; 10 bases align to TRBD2. CDR3 length equals 16 residues. V shed 1 base and J 4 bases; nucleotides not matched to a gene: 7. Germline CDR1 reads LGHNA; CDR2 reads YSLEER. This chain's CDR3 is CASSQGGPSGSYEQYF. CDR3 coding DNA: TGCGCCAGCAGCCAAGGGGGGCCTAGCGGGAGTTACGAGCAGTACTTC.

V usage is TRBV5-1 and J usage is TRBJ2-5; the D is unclear. Trimming shortened V by 2 bases and J by 5 bases, and 10 bases separated the two germline ends. The CDR3 length is 13 residues. From germline, CDR1 is SGHRS and CDR2 YFSETQ. The CDR3 region is CASSLRFTETQYF. CDR3 coding DNA: TGCGCCAGCAGCTTAAGGTTTACGGAGACCCAGTACTTC.